This entry lists 15 T cell receptor beta chains sequenced from one sample in a study of cytomegalovirus exposure and HLA in healthy donors. Here immunoSEQ multiplex PCR was the method, and the copy in TCRdb shows in-frame clones only, minus some. The top ten clones hold more than 0.95% of a sample with around 60,000 clones, 90% to 96% of them seen once. Sequencing input: PBMCs. These receptors were collected from a woman under 30 in good health and CMV-seronegative.

This rearrangement joins TRBV7-9 to TRBJ1-1, with 8 bases matching TRBD1. Germline assignment: CDR1 SEHNR and CDR2 FQNEAQ (reference sequence). V was clipped by 5 bases and J by 11 bases; unmatched bases: 7. The CDR3 loop spans 12 amino acids. CDR3 region: CASSPRQGQAFF. The DNA of the CDR3 is TGTGCCAGCAGCCCCAGACAGGGGCAGGCTTTCTTT.

This clone was seen just once. This CDR3 reads CASSYSRDSQYGYTF. The DNA of the CDR3 is TGTGCCAGCAGTTACTCGCGGGACAGCCAATATGGCTACACCTTC. The chain has TRBV6-5 and TRBJ1-2; 7 bases fit TRBD1. Germline V CDR1 and CDR2: MNHEY, SVGAGI. This CDR3 has 15 residues. V gave up 0 bases and J gave up 5 bases; unmatched junction bases: 6.

This sequence joins TRBV7-4 and TRBJ1-5, with TRBD1 as a possible D gene (5 bases). Deletions cut 7 bases from V and 0 bases from J, with 10 bases between. The CDR3 has 14 amino acids. CDR1 is SGHVT and CDR2 is SQSDAQ in the germline V gene. This CDR3 is CASIRVNSNQPQHF. The DNA for the CDR3 is TGTGCCAGCATCAGGGTGAATAGCAATCAGCCCCAGCATTTT.

V usage is TRBV6-1 and J usage is TRBJ2-5; tentatively, D is TRBD2 (6 bases). The germline V and J ends were trimmed by 1 base and 7 bases, with 19 bases remaining between them. The CDR3 contains 16 residues. Per germline, CDR1 MNHNS and CDR2 SASEGT. The CDR3 loop is CASSEGVVGRGRTQYF. Written as DNA, the CDR3 is TGTGCCAGCAGTGAAGGGGTGGTGGGACGGGGGAGGACCCAGTACTTC.

The CDR3 sequence is CASSLESGTAYEQYF. CDR3 bases: TGTGCCAGCAGCTTGGAGAGCGGGACCGCCTACGAGCAGTACTTC. The rearrangement uses TRBV5-4 and TRBJ2-7; 7 nucleotides align to TRBD2. Germline values: CDR1 SGHNT, CDR2 YYREEE (reference sequence). With 0 bases clipped from V and 2 bases from J, the junction kept 5 bases outside the gene matches. This CDR3 is 15 amino acids long.

The CDR3 nucleotides are TGTGCCAGCAGAGTGGGAGCCGCAGATACGCAGTATTTT. Its translation is CASRVGAADTQYF. The chain carries TRBV13 and TRBJ2-3; tentatively, D is TRBD2 (5 bases). Trimming took 6 bases from V and 4 from J, leaving 11 bases between them. Germline V gene data show CDR1 as PRHDT and CDR2 as FYEKMQ (reference sequence). The CDR3 length is 13 residues. Full variable domain (outside the CDR3, taken from reference TRBV13 and TRBJ2-3): AAGVIQSPRHLIKEKRETATLKCYPIPRHDTVYWYQQGPGQDPQFLISFYEKMQSDKGSIPDRFSAQQFSDYHSELNMSSLELGDSALYFCASRVGAADTQYFGPGTRLTVL.

The rearrangement joins TRBV7-9 to TRBJ1-2, with no clear D. The CDR3 extends over 15 amino acids. Germline lookup yields CDR1 SEHNR and CDR2 FQNEAQ (reference sequence). Trimming left V 0 bases short and J 0 bases short, with 8 bases between. This CDR3 reads CASSLASGANYGYTF. In DNA form, the CDR3 reads TGTGCCAGCAGCTTAGCCTCCGGGGCTAACTATGGCTACACCTTC.

This sequence joins TRBV4-3 and TRBJ1-5; D possibly corresponds to TRBD1 (6 bases). V lost 1 base and J 2 bases, leaving 15 bases between the germline ends. The germline V gene encodes CDR1 LGHNA and CDR2 YSLEER. This CDR3 spans 17 amino acids. The CDR3 nucleotides are TGCGCCAGCAGCCAAGGCTGGTCGTCAGGGGGCAATCAGCCCCAGCATTTT. Translating it yields CASSQGWSSGGNQPQHF.

This chain links TRBV1 with TRBJ1-2; TRBD1, the D gene given by the table, was not confirmed from the DNA. TRBV1 is flagged as a pseudogene. There are 15 residues in the CDR3. The CDR3 spells CTSSQEEKGPYGYTF. The CDR3 DNA reads as TGCACCAGCAGCCAAGAGGAAAAGGGGCCCTATGGCTACACCTTC.

The rearrangement links TRBV6-4 to TRBJ2-1; 11 bases match TRBD2. The J segment lost 4 bases and the V segment lost 6 bases, leaving 5 bases of the junction unmatched. The germline gives CDR1 MRHNA, CDR2 SNTAGT. The CDR3 has 15 amino acids. The CDR3 bases are TGTGCCAGCAGCGCGGGACTAGCGGAATACAATGAGCAGTTCTTC. It yields the protein CASSAGLAEYNEQFF.

The chain combines TRBV4-3 with TRBJ2-3; D is undetermined. The V gene lost 1 base and the J gene lost 4 bases, with 6 bases spanning the gap. The germline V gene has CDR1 LGHNA and CDR2 YSLEER. The CDR3 is 13 amino acids. This chain's CDR3 is CASSQGPADTQYF. The CDR3 coding sequence is TGCGCCAGCAGCCAAGGCCCGGCAGATACGCAGTATTTT.

This clone was seen a single time. This rearrangement joins TRBV29-1 to TRBJ1-3, with TRBD1 as a possible D gene (6 bases). From germline, CDR1 is SQVTM and CDR2 ANQGSEA. The CDR3 totals 16 residues. The V end was cut by 6 bases, the J end by 7 bases, with 25 bases between. For the CDR3, the DNA is TGCAGCGTCGCCCAAGGGAGCGGGGGGGGCGATAACACCATATATTTT. It is translated as CSVAQGSGGGDNTIYF.

The CDR3 nucleotides read TGTGCCAGCTCACCACTCCCCGGACAGGGTTCGTACGAGCAGTACTTC. Translating gives CASSPLPGQGSYEQYF. V gene TRBV18 combines with J gene TRBJ2-7, with TRBD1 matching 8 bases. With 1 base clipped from V and 4 bases from J, the junction kept 9 bases outside the gene matches. Germline V lookup: CDR1 KGHSH, CDR2 LQKENI. The CDR3 loop spans 16 amino acids.

This chain joins TRBV7-3 and TRBJ1-5; D remains ambiguous. The CDR3 is 12 amino acids. Trimming shortened V by 3 bases and J by 6 bases, and 6 bases separated the two germline ends. CDR1 SGHTA and CDR2 FQGTGA come from the germline V gene. CDR3 in amino acids: CASSFSGQPQHF. DNA of the CDR3: TGTGCCAGCAGCTTCTCGGGTCAGCCCCAGCATTTT.

CDR3 nucleotides: TGTGCCAGCAGTGGAGTTACAGATACGCAGTATTTT. It codes for CASSGVTDTQYF. This chain links TRBV28 with TRBJ2-3, with D hard to call. The V end lost 5 bases, the J end lost 3 bases, and 6 bases lay between the germline ends. The CDR3 has 12 amino acids. CDR1 is MDHEN and CDR2 is SYDVKM in the germline V gene.